The 21 T cell receptor beta chains below were found in one sample sequenced in a study of shared clonotypes between healthy human individuals. The data were produced by immunoSEQ multiplex PCR, yet TCRdb's version contains in-frame clones alone and is incomplete. The repertoire has about 700,000 clones, about 91% of them found once; the top ten carry 24%. It was CD45RO-negative cells, positively selected for CCR7, that made up naive CD8 cells, with terminally differentiated effector memory CD45RA+ cells excluded. Sequenced input: naive CD8+ T cells sorted from blood. These receptors all stem from a man aged 25-45 years in good health.

V usage is TRBV10-2 and J usage is TRBJ2-5; 11 nucleotides agree with TRBD1. Germline V gene sequence: CDR1 WSHSY, CDR2 SAAADI. The J segment lost 4 bases and the V segment lost 4 bases, leaving 2 bases of the junction unmatched. CDR3 length: 14 residues. CDR3 in amino acids: CASSGTGGSETQYF. The DNA of the CDR3 is TGCGCCAGCAGTGGGACAGGGGGCTCAGAGACCCAGTACTTC.

This clone occurred once. The rearrangement joins TRBV7-8 to TRBJ2-3, with TRBD2 identical over 14 bases. The CDR3 has 17 residues. Looked up from germline, CDR1 is SGHVS and CDR2 is FQNEAQ. V was clipped by 4 bases and J by 5 bases; unmatched bases: 8. CDR3 nucleotides: TGTGCCAGCAGCTGGGTCGGGACTAGCGGGAGTGTAGATACGCAGTATTTT. Protein sequence: CASSWVGTSGSVDTQYF.

The chain couples TRBV18 to TRBJ2-3; D is uncertain. V was trimmed by 4 bases and J by 2 bases, leaving 10 bases between them. The length of the CDR3 is 14 residues. Germline CDR1 is KGHSH and CDR2 is LQKENI. The CDR3 here is CASSQAGNTDTQYF. The CDR3 coding sequence is TGTGCCAGCTCACAAGCTGGGAACACAGATACGCAGTATTTT.

This chain links TRBV28 with TRBJ2-7; TRBD2 matches 11 bases. This CDR3 has 13 amino acids. V was clipped by 10 bases and J by 1 base; unmatched bases: 3. Germline V CDR1 and CDR2: MDHEN, SYDVKM. The CDR3 loop reads CATRLAGSYEQYF. DNA for the CDR3: TGTGCCACCAGACTAGCGGGGTCCTACGAGCAGTACTTC.

This chain connects TRBV7-9 to TRBJ2-5, with D maybe TRBD1 (6 bases). Germline CDR1 is SEHNR and CDR2 is FQNEAQ (reference sequence). The V and J ends lost 5 bases and 2 bases respectively, with 9 bases between them. There are 13 residues in the CDR3. Here the CDR3 DNA reads TGTGCCAGCAGCCATAGGGGGCAAGAGACCCAGTACTTC. Its translation: CASSHRGQETQYF.

The genes are TRBV10-2 and TRBJ2-1, with D unresolved. The CDR3 runs 17 residues. Germline V gene data show CDR1 as WSHSY and CDR2 as SAAADI. Trimming pared 1 base from V and 0 bases from J, leaving 13 bases between. Written as DNA, the CDR3 is TGCGCCAGCAGTGAGTTCGATGGCCTCAGCTCCTACAATGAGCAGTTCTTC. Encoded protein: CASSEFDGLSSYNEQFF.

This sequence joins TRBV11-1 and TRBJ2-2; 11 positions agree with TRBD1. Looked up from germline, CDR1 is SGHAT and CDR2 is FQDESV (reference sequence). Trimming removed 8 bases from V and 1 base from J; junction bases left unmatched: 12. The CDR3 runs 18 residues. The CDR3, as DNA: TGTGCCAGCGAGGGACAGGGGGGTCGCATGTGGAACACCGGGGAGCTGTTTTTT. Translation gives CASEGQGGRMWNTGELFF. The complete variable domain, with remaining parts taken from reference TRBV11-1 and TRBJ2-2, reads EAEVAQSPRYKITEKSQAVAFWCDPISGHATLYWYRQILGQGPELLVQFQDESVVDDSQLPKDRFSAERLKGVDSTLKIQPAELGDSAMYLCASEGQGGRMWNTGELFFGEGSRLTVL.

The chain joins TRBV27 to TRBJ2-7, with 8 bases matching TRBD1. Losses at the gene ends were 4 bases for V and 1 base for J; bases not matched to a gene: 12. CDR1 MNHEY and CDR2 SMNVEV come from the germline V gene (reference sequence). The CDR3 covers 17 residues. The CDR3 bases are TGTGCCAGCAGTTCCCTCGGCAGGACAGGGTTATCCTACGAGCAGTACTTC. Residues: CASSSLGRTGLSYEQYF.

This chain links TRBV29-1 with TRBJ1-2; 10 positions agree with TRBD1. Unmatched junction bases numbered 10, after V lost 4 bases and J lost 8 bases. The CDR3 loop spans 14 amino acids. CDR1 and CDR2 (germline): SQVTM, ANQGSEA. The CDR3 nucleotides read TGCAGCGTTGGTGATTACGGGACAGGGGACGGCTACACCTTC. Protein sequence: CSVGDYGTGDGYTF.

The rearrangement uses TRBV27 and TRBJ2-7; D tentatively fits TRBD1 or TRBD2 (5 bases each). The ends were cut back, 2 bases at V and 3 bases at J, with 11 bases in the middle. The CDR3 loop spans 14 amino acids. Germline V gene data show CDR1 as MNHEY and CDR2 as SMNVEV (reference sequence). In nucleotides, the CDR3 is TGTGCCAGCAGTTTAGGAGATGGGGGCTACGAGCAGTACTTC. Encoded protein: CASSLGDGGYEQYF.

The rearrangement uses TRBV28 and TRBJ1-4; D not resolved. The CDR3 sequence is 14 residues long. V lost 6 bases to trimming and J lost 5 bases, with 13 bases between them. Germline V gene lookup returns CDR1 MDHEN and CDR2 SYDVKM. CDR3 amino acids: CASSSGIRNEKLFF. DNA of the CDR3: TGTGCCAGCAGCTCCGGAATAAGAAATGAAAAACTGTTTTTT.

Concerning this clone itself: Other DNA sequences in this specimen translate into the identical CDR3. The V call is TRBV28, the J call TRBJ2-7; TRBD1 agrees at 8 bases. The V gene end was trimmed by 6 bases and the J gene end by 2 bases; junction bases not matched to a gene: 3. Germline values: CDR1 MDHEN, CDR2 SYDVKM. The CDR3 covers 13 residues. CDR3 amino acids: CASSRTGTYEQYF. The CDR3 DNA reads TGTGCCAGCAGCAGGACAGGGACCTACGAGCAGTACTTC.

The chain combines TRBV7-9 with TRBJ2-2; 7 positions match TRBD2. Germline CDR1 is SEHNR and CDR2 is FQNEAQ (reference sequence). CDR3 length: 15 amino acids. The V gene end was trimmed by 5 bases and the J gene end by 3 bases; junction bases not matched to a gene: 6. CDR3 nucleotides: TGTGCCAGCAGCGCACGGGAGGCCGACACCGGGGAGCTGTTTTTT. It specifies CASSAREADTGELFF. Based on the CDR3 plus reference TRBV7-9 and TRBJ2-2, the full variable domain is DTGVSQNPRHKITKRGQNVTFRCDPISEHNRLYWYRQTLGQGPEFLTYFQNEAQLEKSRLLSDRFSAERPKGSFSTLEIQRTEQGDSAMYLCASSAREADTGELFFGEGSRLTVL.

The rearrangement joins TRBV28 to TRBJ1-2; 11 nucleotides agree with TRBD1. The ends lost 11 bases at V and 5 bases at J; junction bases unmatched: 13. Germline assignment: CDR1 MDHEN and CDR2 SYDVKM. The CDR3 has 15 residues. CDR3 sequence: CASVRTGGSRYGYTF. As DNA, the CDR3 is TGTGCCTCCGTCAGGACAGGGGGCAGTCGGTATGGCTACACCTTC.

V gene TRBV7-9 combines with J gene TRBJ1-1; no reliable D call. Looked up from germline, CDR1 is SEHNR and CDR2 is FQNEAQ (reference sequence). V was trimmed by 4 bases and J by 4 bases, leaving 4 bases between them. This CDR3 comprises 11 residues. The CDR3 spells CASSSLTEAFF. CDR3 bases: TGTGCCAGCAGCTCGCTCACTGAAGCTTTCTTT.

This chain joins TRBV30 and TRBJ2-7, with 12 bases identical to TRBD1. After removal of 1 base from V and 4 bases from J, the junction contained 5 bases not matched to a gene. CDR3 length equals 15 residues. CDR1 and CDR2 (germline): GTSNPN, SVGIG (reference sequence). CDR3 amino acids: CAWSAGTGGMYEQYF. Written as DNA, the CDR3 is TGTGCCTGGAGTGCCGGGACAGGGGGCATGTACGAGCAGTACTTC. Filled out from reference TRBV30 and TRBJ2-7, the complete variable domain reads SQTIHQWPATLVQPVGSPLSLECTVEGTSNPNLYWYRQAAGRGLQLLFYSVGIGQISSEVPQNLSASRPQDRQFILSSKKLLLSDSGFYLCAWSAGTGGMYEQYFGPGTRLTVT.

The chain uses TRBV6-1 and TRBJ2-1, with TRBD1 matching over 8 bases. This CDR3 has 14 residues. V was clipped by 7 bases and J by 1 base; unmatched bases: 3. Germline assignment: CDR1 MNHNS and CDR2 SASEGT. In DNA form, the CDR3 reads TGTGCCAGCACCTGGGACAGGTCCTACAATGAGCAGTTCTTC. It specifies CASTWDRSYNEQFF.

The chain couples TRBV5-1 to TRBJ2-7, with 9 bases fitting TRBD2. Germline values: CDR1 SGHRS, CDR2 YFSETQ. The CDR3 loop spans 15 amino acids. The trim removed 4 bases at V and 4 bases at J, leaving 9 bases unmatched. The CDR3 region is CASSILSGSGYEQYF. The CDR3 DNA reads as TGCGCCAGCAGCATTCTTAGCGGGAGCGGATACGAGCAGTACTTC. The complete variable domain, with remaining parts taken from reference TRBV5-1 and TRBJ2-7, reads KAGVTQTPRYLIKTRGQQVTLSCSPISGHRSVSWYQQTPGQGLQFLFEYFSETQRNKGNFPGRFSGRQFSNSRSEMNVSTLELGDSALYLCASSILSGSGYEQYFGPGTRLTVT.

This clone was seen once. The chain combines TRBV10-2 with TRBJ2-6; no clear D gene. The V gene's germline CDR1 is WSHSY and CDR2 SAAADI. Between the trimmed V and J ends, which lost 5 bases and 3 bases, there was a span of 17 bases. The CDR3 consists of 17 residues. CDR3 bases: TGCGCCAGCAGTCCGGCCCCCGTTATGGTTGGGGCCAACGTCCTGACTTTC. This translates into CASSPAPVMVGANVLTF.

The chain employs TRBV7-9 and TRBJ2-3; D remains ambiguous. V was clipped by 0 bases and J by 5 bases, with 6 bases between them. The CDR3 length is 13 residues. Germline lookup yields CDR1 SEHNR and CDR2 FQNEAQ (reference sequence). DNA for the CDR3: TGTGCCAGCAGCTTAGCGCTGAGAGATACGCAGTATTTT. Protein sequence: CASSLALRDTQYF.

The chain joins TRBV7-3 to TRBJ2-7; 8 bases map to TRBD2. The CDR3 loop spans 18 amino acids. Germline-derived CDR1 and CDR2 are SGHTA and FQGTGA. V shed 1 base and J 5 bases; nucleotides not matched to a gene: 16. CDR3 bases: TGTGCCAGCAGCTTAAGGGCCGGGCGGGAGGTGTCCCGGAACGAGCAGTACTTC. Its translation is CASSLRAGREVSRNEQYF.